One TCR beta chain is described in this entry. This CDR3 is 15 amino acids long. V was pared by 3 bases and J by 2 bases, with 13 bases between. In germline, CDR1 is MGHRA, CDR2 YSYEKL. Profiled with immunoSEQ multiplex PCR; TCRdb holds only in-frame clones, not every one. The sample includes just over 15,000 clones, 65% to 85% of them seen just once. The sample comes from a study of blood T cell repertoires in COVID-19. Overall study: From T cells, B-cell-depleted T cells, or PBMCs came the material, which was cDNA or gDNA.

This chain connects TRBV4-1 to TRBJ1-1; tentative D call: TRBD1 (5 bases). This TCR derives from a human donor in a cohort sampled during active COVID-19. Sequences were obtained from peripheral blood. The CDR3 DNA reads as TGCGCCAGCAGCCAGCCGGCCAGGGTTAACACTGAAGCTTTCTTT. Translated: CASSQPARVNTEAFF.